This entry lists 20 T cell receptor beta chains sequenced from one sample in a study of CD8+ T cells in alopecia areata. RNA was extracted and reverse transcribed into cDNA as the sequencing template. Sequencing was performed with immunoSEQ multiplex PCR; in TCRdb, only in-frame clones are kept and a portion is missing. Here the sample spans 110,000 or so clones, 55% to 75% being singletons. Input material: CD8+ T cells sorted from blood. These receptor sequences come from a human donor in good health.

The chain couples TRBV27 to TRBJ1-5, with 10 bases fitting TRBD1. The CDR3 contains 16 residues. CDR1 MNHEY and CDR2 SMNVEV come from the germline V gene (reference sequence). V lost 7 bases to trimming and J lost 5 bases; unmatched junction nucleotides: 11. In DNA, the CDR3 is TGTGCCAGCAAACCAACGGGGACAGGGGTCTATCAGCCCCAGCATTTT. Translated: CASKPTGTGVYQPQHF.

This chain links TRBV6-5 with TRBJ2-7; D unclear. CDR3 length equals 14 residues. V was shortened by 6 bases and J by 3 bases, with 15 bases between the two germline ends. The germline V gene encodes CDR1 MNHEY and CDR2 SVGAGI. DNA for the CDR3: TGTGCCAGCAGGATAGACGAGGTATACTACGAGCAGTACTTC. It translates to CASRIDEVYYEQYF.

The chain combines TRBV11-2 with TRBJ1-4; TRBD1 is a possible D gene (5 bases). V lost 7 bases and J 4 bases, leaving 16 bases between the germline ends. This CDR3 region has 15 residues. The germline V gene has CDR1 SGHAT and CDR2 FQNNGV. The CDR3 DNA follows: TGTGCCAGCATCATCGGGCCAGGACATAATGAAAAACTGTTTTTT. It yields the protein CASIIGPGHNEKLFF.

The chain recombines TRBV19 with TRBJ2-1; 8 nucleotides align to TRBD1. V trimming: 5 bases; J trimming: 0 bases; junction bases outside the gene matches: 6. The germline V gene encodes CDR1 LNHDA and CDR2 SQIVND (reference sequence). The length of the CDR3 is 16 residues. Here the CDR3 DNA reads TGTGCCAGTAGTTACAGGGGGAATCCCTCCTACAATGAGCAGTTCTTC. Translation gives CASSYRGNPSYNEQFF. Full variable domain (missing parts from reference TRBV19 and TRBJ2-1): DGGITQSPKYLFRKEGQNVTLSCEQNLNHDAMYWYRQDPGQGLRLIYYSQIVNDFQKGDIAEGYSVSREKKESFPLTVTSAQKNPTAFYLCASSYRGNPSYNEQFFGPGTRLTVL.

This chain uses TRBV6-7 with TRBJ1-1, with 8 bases matching TRBD1. TRBV6-7 is labeled an ORF, and its function is uncertain. V lost 2 bases to trimming and J lost 2 bases; unmatched junction nucleotides: 4. The length of the CDR3 is 15 residues. The CDR3 protein is CASSYRGQGNTEAFF. CDR3 in DNA: TGTGCCAGCAGTTACCGCGGACAGGGTAACACTGAAGCTTTCTTT.

Only a few counts were recorded for this clone. The J gene is TRBJ2-5, the V gene TRBV12-5; the match to TRBD1 covers 9 bases. The V gene's germline CDR1 is LGHNT and CDR2 FRNRAP. The trim removed 5 bases at V and 5 bases at J, leaving 9 bases unmatched. The CDR3 sequence is 15 residues long. Written as DNA, the CDR3 is TGTGCTAGTGGTGACGGGACAGGGATTGCGGAGACCCAGTACTTC. This encodes CASGDGTGIAETQYF.

The chain combines TRBV10-3 with TRBJ1-3; tentative D call: TRBD1 (5 bases). This CDR3 comprises 15 residues. Germline V gene lookup returns CDR1 ENHRY and CDR2 SYGVKD. V was pared by 1 base and J by 0 bases, with 7 bases between. The chain's CDR3 is CAISEWGYSGNTIYF. As DNA, the CDR3 is TGTGCCATCAGTGAGTGGGGCTACTCTGGAAACACCATATATTTT.

This sequence joins TRBV13 and TRBJ2-6; 7 positions match TRBD2. The V gene end was trimmed by 1 base and the J gene end by 0 bases; junction bases not matched to a gene: 3. Germline CDR1 PRHDT, CDR2 FYEKMQ (reference sequence). The CDR3 runs to 17 residues. Here the CDR3 DNA reads TGTGCCAGCAGCTTAGATGGGGACTACTCTGGGGCCAACGTCCTGACTTTC. This encodes CASSLDGDYSGANVLTF.

The V gene is TRBV27, the J gene TRBJ2-1; TRBD2 agrees at 11 bases. CDR3 length equals 15 residues. Per the germline V gene, CDR1 is MNHEY and CDR2 is SMNVEV (reference sequence). Trimming cost V 5 bases and J 2 bases; bases outside gene matches: 2. The CDR3 coding sequence is TGTGCCAGCAGTAATAGCGGGGGGGCCTACAATGAGCAGTTCTTC. Protein: CASSNSGGAYNEQFF.

There are a few counts of this clone. Because it lacks the conserved phenylalanine or tryptophan at the end, this CDR3 is likely a read error. The DNA is omitted, as the CDR3 cannot be located on it reliably, and the CDR3 follows TCRdb's listing. V usage is TRBV10-2 and J usage is TRBJ2-7. The germline CDR1 and CDR2 sequences are WSHSY and SAAADI. The CDR3 is 8 amino acids long, termini counted. CDR3 sequence reads: CASGGGQI.

The V and J genes are TRBV28 and TRBJ2-7, with a weak D call TRBD2 (5 bases). CDR3 length equals 14 residues. V lost 5 bases to trimming and J lost 3 bases, with 14 bases between them. The germline gives CDR1 MDHEN, CDR2 SYDVKM. In DNA, the CDR3 is TGTGCCAGCAGTCCGACGGGAAGCCTCTACGAGCAGTACTTC. Translating it yields CASSPTGSLYEQYF.

This rearrangement joins TRBV4-1 to TRBJ2-1; 9 bases map to TRBD1. Germline CDR1 and CDR2: MGHRA and YSYEKL. The CDR3 spans 16 residues. V lost 3 bases, J lost 8 bases, and 11 bases stayed unmatched. The chain's CDR3 is CASSHNWDRVFHEQFF. CDR3 nucleotide sequence: TGCGCCAGCAGCCACAACTGGGACAGGGTTTTCCATGAGCAGTTCTTC.

The chain couples TRBV6-5 to TRBJ2-1, with 10 bases matching TRBD2. Germline CDR1 is MNHEY and CDR2 is SVGAGI. Germline trimming cut 2 bases from V and 5 bases from J; bases unmatched to any gene: 3. This CDR3 has 15 amino acids. CDR3 DNA: TGTGCCAGCAGTTACGCTAGCGGGGGACACAATGAGCAGTTCTTC. Protein: CASSYASGGHNEQFF.

This sequence joins TRBV4-2 and TRBJ1-1; D is uncertain. V lost 4 bases to trimming and J lost 4 bases, with 10 bases between them. The CDR3 has 13 amino acids. Germline assignment: CDR1 LGHNA and CDR2 YNFKEQ. Written as DNA, the CDR3 is TGTGCCAGCAGCCGCCGTTGGGGCACTGAAGCTTTCTTT. It codes for CASSRRWGTEAFF.

This chain uses TRBV28 with TRBJ2-5; tentative D call: TRBD1 (5 bases). This CDR3 is built from 15 residues. CDR1 and CDR2 (germline): MDHEN, SYDVKM. The V end was cut by 3 bases, the J end by 5 bases, with 16 bases between. CDR3 region: CASSFVRVNGETQYF. CDR3 DNA sequence: TGTGCCAGCAGTTTCGTCAGGGTAAACGGGGAGACCCAGTACTTC.

CDR3 sequence (DNA): TGTGCCAGCAGCGTAGGTGACGGTCTCTCATCGGTCACCTTC. This gives the protein CASSVGDGLSSVTF. The rearrangement links TRBV9 to TRBJ1-2; D not resolved. Germline-derived CDR1 and CDR2 are SGDLS and YYNGEE. This CDR3 contains 14 residues. V was shortened by 0 bases and J by 13 bases, with 19 bases between the two germline ends.

This chain uses TRBV6-5 with TRBJ1-1; 8 bases agree with TRBD1. Germline trimming cut 6 bases from V and 11 bases from J; bases unmatched to any gene: 11. The CDR3 spans 13 residues. Germline V CDR1 and CDR2: MNHEY, SVGAGI. The CDR3 DNA is TGTGCCAGCAGCCCCGGACAGGGCGTCATCGCTTTCTTT. Translating gives CASSPGQGVIAFF.

This clone was detected a few times. V and J are TRBV5-6 and TRBJ1-4; no clear D gene. CDR3 length: 14 residues. CDR1 and CDR2 from the germline V gene are SGHDT and YYEEEE. With 2 bases removed from V and 4 bases from J, the gap between germline ends came to 9 bases. The CDR3 here is CASSFGSINEKLFF. The CDR3 DNA is TGTGCCAGCAGCTTCGGCAGCATTAATGAAAAACTGTTTTTT.

In this sample, this clone turned up a few times. One end of the junction fails to match germline, which may point to a read error. V is TRBV7-9 and J is TRBJ1-3, with D tentatively TRBD1 (5 bases). Germline V CDR1 and CDR2: SEHNR, FQNEAQ (reference sequence). The CDR3 extends over 11 amino acids. CDR3 region: CASSGGSGRHF. The DNA of the CDR3 is TGTGCCAGCAGCGGGGGTAGCGGACGGCATTTT.

In this sample, this clone turned up a few times. The chain links TRBV7-9 to TRBJ1-1; D gene unclear. The V end lost 4 bases, the J end lost 1 base, and 13 bases lay between the germline ends. This CDR3 is built from 15 residues. Per the germline V gene, CDR1 is SEHNR and CDR2 is FQNEAQ (reference sequence). The CDR3, as DNA: TGTGCCAGCAGCTCGCCCGGCTCGGGGAACACTGAAGCTTTCTTT. It codes for CASSSPGSGNTEAFF.